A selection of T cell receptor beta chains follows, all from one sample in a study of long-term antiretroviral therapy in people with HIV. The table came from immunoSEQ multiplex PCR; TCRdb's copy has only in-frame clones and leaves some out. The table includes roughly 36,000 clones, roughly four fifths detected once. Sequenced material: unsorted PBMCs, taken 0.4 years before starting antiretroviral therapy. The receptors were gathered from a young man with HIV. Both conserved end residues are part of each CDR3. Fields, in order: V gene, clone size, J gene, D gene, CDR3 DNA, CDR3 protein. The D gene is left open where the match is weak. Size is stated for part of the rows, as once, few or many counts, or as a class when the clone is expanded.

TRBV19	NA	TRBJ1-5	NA	TGTGCCAGTAGTCAGGGTCCCTCTCAGCCCCAGCATTTT	CASSQGPSQPQHF
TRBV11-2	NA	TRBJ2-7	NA	TGTGCCAGCAGCCGGCTGGCGGCTCCCTACGAGCAGTACTTC	CASSRLAAPYEQYF
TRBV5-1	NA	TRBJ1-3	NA	TGCGCCAGCAGTCAGGGACCAGGAAACACCATATATTTT	CASSQGPGNTIYF
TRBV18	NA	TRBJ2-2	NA	TGTGCCAGCTCACCCCTACTTGTCTCGAACACCGGGGAGCTGTTTTTT	CASSPLLVSNTGELFF
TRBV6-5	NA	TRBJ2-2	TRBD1	TGTGCCAGCAGTCGGACAGGGGGCTCCGGGGAGCTGTTTTTT	CASSRTGGSGELFF
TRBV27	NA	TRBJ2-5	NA	TGTGCCAGCAGTTTATCGAGGCGGGGTGTGGAGACCCAGTACTTC	CASSLSRRGVETQYF
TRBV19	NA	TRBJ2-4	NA	TGTGCCAGTAATAACAGACTAGCCAAAAACATTCAGTACTTC	CASNNRLAKNIQYF
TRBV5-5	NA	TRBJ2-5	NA	TGTGCCAGCAGCGGTGTACCGAGAGAGACCCAGTACTTC	CASSGVPRETQYF
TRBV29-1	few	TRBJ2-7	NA	TGCAGCGTTGAGATCAACAGGGACAAGCAGTACTTC	CSVEINRDKQYF
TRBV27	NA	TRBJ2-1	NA	TGTGCCAGCAGTTTCTCGGGGCTTCGGCAGTTCTTC	CASSFSGLRQFF
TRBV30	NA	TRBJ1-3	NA	TGTGCCTGGTCCCCAGGGAGCTCTGGAAACACCATATATTTT	CAWSPGSSGNTIYF
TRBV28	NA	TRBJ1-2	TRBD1	TGTGCCAGCAGTCTCAACAGGGGCGGCTATGGCTACACCTTC	CASSLNRGGYGYTF
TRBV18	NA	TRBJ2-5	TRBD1	TGTGCCAGCTCACCTACAGGGGAAGCGGAGACCCAGTACTTC	CASSPTGEAETQYF
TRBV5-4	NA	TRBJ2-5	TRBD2	TGTGCCAGCAGCTTGGTGGTAGCGGGACAAGAGACCCAGTACTTC	CASSLVVAGQETQYF
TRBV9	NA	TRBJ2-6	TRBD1	TGTGCCAGCAGCGTAGACAGGGACAGCTCTGGGGCCAACGTCCTGACTTTC	CASSVDRDSSGANVLTF
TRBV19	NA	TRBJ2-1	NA	TGTGCCAGTAGTATAGGTGGGGTCAATGAGCAGTTCTTC	CASSIGGVNEQFF
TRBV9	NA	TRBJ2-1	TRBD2	TGTGCCAGCAGCGCTAGCGGGGGGGCCAGCAATGAGCAGTTCTTC	CASSASGGASNEQFF
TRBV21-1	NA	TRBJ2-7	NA	TGTGCCAGCAGAATTACCTACGAGCAGTACTTC	CASRITYEQYF
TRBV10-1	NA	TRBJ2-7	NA	TGCGCCAGCAGTTCTCCGACAAGCGAGCAGTACTTC	CASSSPTSEQYF
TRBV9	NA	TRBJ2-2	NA	TGTGCCAGCAGCGTTTCAGGGGCCAGTCCCGGGGAGCTGTTTTTT	CASSVSGASPGELFF
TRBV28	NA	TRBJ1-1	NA	TGTGCCAGCAGTTTAGGCCAGCCTCGTGAAGCTTTCTTT	CASSLGQPREAFF
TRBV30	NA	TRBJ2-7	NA	TGTGCCTGGACCGCCCCCGGGGGACACTACGAGCAGTACTTC	CAWTAPGGHYEQYF
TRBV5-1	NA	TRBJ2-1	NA	TGCGCCAGCAGTGGGTCGGTTCTATACAATGAGCAGTTCTTC	CASSGSVLYNEQFF
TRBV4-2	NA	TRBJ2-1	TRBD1	TGTGCCAGCAGCCAAGAGGGACAGGGGTACAATGAGCAGTTCTTC	CASSQEGQGYNEQFF
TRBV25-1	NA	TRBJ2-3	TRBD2	TGTGCCAGCAGTGAATACGGGGGGAAAACAGATACGCAGTATTTT	CASSEYGGKTDTQYF
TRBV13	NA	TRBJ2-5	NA	TGTGCCAGCAGCTTAGGTCGTCCCCTCTACCAAGAGACCCAGTACTTC	CASSLGRPLYQETQYF
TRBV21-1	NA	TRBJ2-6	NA	TGTGCCAGCAACCCGACCATCTCTGGGGCCAACGTCCTGACTTTC	CASNPTISGANVLTF
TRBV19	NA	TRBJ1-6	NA	TGTGCCAGTAGTCCAGGACGAGAAACCCCTAATTCACCCCTCCACTTT	CASSPGRETPNSPLHF
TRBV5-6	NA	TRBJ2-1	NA	TGTGCCAGCAGTAATGAGCAGGGCCATACCCTACTTGTATACAATGAGCAGTTCTTC	CASSNEQGHTLLVYNEQFF
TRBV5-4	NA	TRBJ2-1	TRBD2	TGTGCCAGCAGCTTGGGGGCGGGGGGATACAATGAGCAGTTCTTC	CASSLGAGGYNEQFF
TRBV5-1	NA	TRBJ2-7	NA	TGCGCCAGCAGGTTACTACAGAACTCCTACGAGCAGTACTTC	CASRLLQNSYEQYF
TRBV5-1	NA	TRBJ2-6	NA	TGCGCCAGCAGCTTGAACGAATGGGCCAACGTCCTGACTTTC	CASSLNEWANVLTF
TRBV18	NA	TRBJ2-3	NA	TGTGCCAGCTCACCACGTGGGGCAGGGACAGATACGCAGTATTTT	CASSPRGAGTDTQYF
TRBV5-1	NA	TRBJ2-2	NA	TGCGCCAGCAGCCTGTTGAGAGGGGAGCTGTTTTTT	CASSLLRGELFF
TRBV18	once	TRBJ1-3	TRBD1	TGTGCCAGCTCACCTATGATACAGGGGGCTGGGGGAAACACCATATATTTT	CASSPMIQGAGGNTIYF
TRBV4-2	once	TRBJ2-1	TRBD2	TGTGCCAGCAGCCAAGAGGGACTAGCCCCCGAGCAGTTCTTC	CASSQEGLAPEQFF
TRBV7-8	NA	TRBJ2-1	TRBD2	TGTGCCAGCATGTCGGGACTAGGGGGGTTTGGGCAGTTCTTC	CASMSGLGGFGQFF
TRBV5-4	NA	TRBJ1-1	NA	TGTGCCAGCAGCTTCGACGGGAACACTGAAGCTTTCTTT	CASSFDGNTEAFF
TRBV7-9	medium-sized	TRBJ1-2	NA	TGTGCCAGCAGCTTAGAAGGGGCAGGGTTTTTTGGCTACACCTTC	CASSLEGAGFFGYTF
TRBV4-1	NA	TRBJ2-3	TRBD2	TGCGCCAGCAGCCCTGGTACTAGCGGGGGCCTGATCTTCCATTTT	CASSPGTSGGLIFHF
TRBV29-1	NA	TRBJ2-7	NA	TGCAGCGTTGTCAGCGAACTGTCCTACGAGCAGTACTTC	CSVVSELSYEQYF
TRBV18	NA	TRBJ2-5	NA	TGTGCCAGCTCACCTCAGGGTTTTCGAGAGACCCAGTACTTC	CASSPQGFRETQYF
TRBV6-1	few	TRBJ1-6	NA	TGTGCCAGCAGTGAAGAGGTGCGGGGACCCCTCCACTTT	CASSEEVRGPLHF
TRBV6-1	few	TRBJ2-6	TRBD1	TGTGCCAGCAGTGTGCAGGGGGCGCGGTCCGGGGCCAACGTCCTGACTTTC	CASSVQGARSGANVLTF
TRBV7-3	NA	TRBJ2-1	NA	TGTGCCAGCAGCTTAACGGAAGTAGCGTTGAATGAGCAGTTCTTC	CASSLTEVALNEQFF
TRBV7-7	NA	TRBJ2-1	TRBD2	TGTGCTAGCAGCTTAGCCAGCGGGGTATTTAATGAGCAGTTCTTC	CASSLASGVFNEQFF
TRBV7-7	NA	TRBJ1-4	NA	TGTGCTAGCAGCCGGGCCGTAAATGAAAAACTGTTTTTT	CASSRAVNEKLFF
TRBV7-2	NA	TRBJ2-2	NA	TGTGCCAGCAGCTTCCAAGCAGTCAACACCGGGGAGCTGTTTTTT	CASSFQAVNTGELFF
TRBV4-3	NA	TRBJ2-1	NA	TGCGCCAGCAGCTCGATTGAACCGAACAATGAGCAGTTCTTC	CASSSIEPNNEQFF
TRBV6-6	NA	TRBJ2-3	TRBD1	TGTGCCAGCAGCCCCCGACAGGGTACCACAGATACGCAGTATTTT	CASSPRQGTTDTQYF
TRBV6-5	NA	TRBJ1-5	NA	TGTGCCAGCAGCAACCACATTAATCAGCCCCAGCATTTT	CASSNHINQPQHF
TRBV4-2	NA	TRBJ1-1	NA	TGTGCCAGCAGCCAAGGGACGGGAATGAACACTGAAGCTTTCTTT	CASSQGTGMNTEAFF
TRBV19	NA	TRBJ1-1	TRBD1	TGTGCCAGTAGTATCTTAGGACAGGAAAACACTGAAGCTTTCTTT	CASSILGQENTEAFF
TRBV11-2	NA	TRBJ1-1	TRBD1	TGTGCCAGCAGTTCGGACAGGGATACTGAAGCTTTCTTT	CASSSDRDTEAFF
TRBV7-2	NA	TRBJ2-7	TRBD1	TGTGCCAGCAGCCGGACAGGGCCCTACGAGCAGTACTTC	CASSRTGPYEQYF
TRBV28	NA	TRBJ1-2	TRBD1	TGTGCCAGCAGTTCCCACCCAGGGGGCGCGAGGGGCTACACCTTC	CASSSHPGGARGYTF
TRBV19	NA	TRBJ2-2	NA	TGTGCCACCTCCCTCGGGCCTTGGATGACCGGGGAGCTGTTTTTT	CATSLGPWMTGELFF